The rows below give T cell receptor beta chains drawn from one sample of a study of T cell repertoires in cytomegalovirus infection. TCRdb processed the reads anew with MiXCR; each CDR3 protein has one entry. The sample yields about 360,000 distinct CDR3 sequences, around a third seen once. Antigens for these TCRs are unknown. The sequencing here drew on cultured PBMCs, taken from culture after CMV antigen stimulation. Receptors originate from a human donor in good health (CMV status not recorded). Some clones in this sample may be carry-over from other donors' samples. Both conserved end residues are part of each CDR3. The D gene is left open where the match is weak. Clone size is shown for a subset of rows, as once, few, many or a class of expanded clone.

TRBD1	TRBV6-1	few	TRBJ1-1	TGTGCCAGCAGTGAAGAACAGGGGGGTCTTTATGAAGCTTTCTTT	CASSEEQGGLYEAFF
-	TRBV11-3	few	TRBJ2-5	TGTGCCAGCAGCTACTTCGAAGAGACCCAGTACTTC	CASSYFEETQYF
-	TRBV20-1	-	TRBJ2-3	TGCAGTGCCCCTGAGCTAGTAGCGGTGATTCGCGATACGCAGTATTTT	CSAPELVAVIRDTQYF
-	TRBV7-4	-	TRBJ1-6	TGTGCCAGCAGCGGGCAGGATTCACCCCTCCACTTT	CASSGQDSPLHF
-	TRBV2	-	TRBJ2-7	TGTGCCAGCAGTGGCAGTCGCCCCGAGCAGTACTTC	CASSGSRPEQYF
-	TRBV7-2	many	TRBJ1-3	TGTGCCAGCAGCTTAGCGCCAGCAAATTCTGGAAACACCATATATTTT	CASSLAPANSGNTIYF
-	TRBV11-2	-	TRBJ1-1	TGTGCCAGCAGCGAGAGACGGGACACTGAAGCTTTCTTT	CASSERRDTEAFF
TRBD2	TRBV12-3/TRBV12-4	-	TRBJ2-5	TGTGCCACCGGACTAGCGGGAGTCCCGGAGACCCAGTACTTC	CATGLAGVPETQYF
TRBD2	TRBV7-2	many	TRBJ2-1	TGTGCCAGCAGCTATAGCGGGTTATACAATGAGCAGTTCTTC	CASSYSGLYNEQFF
TRBD1	TRBV20-1	-	TRBJ1-1	TGCAGTGCACCCGGGACAGCGATTAACACTGAAGCTTTCTTT	CSAPGTAINTEAFF
-	TRBV19	few	TRBJ2-1	TGTGCCAGTACCATAACAGGGACCTACAATGAGCAGTTCTTC	CASTITGTYNEQFF
TRBD2	TRBV7-6	-	TRBJ2-7	TGTGCCAGCGCTAAGAGCGGGATGGGACTAGCGGTAAACGAGCAGTACTTC	CASAKSGMGLAVNEQYF
TRBD1	TRBV7-9	-	TRBJ2-3	TGTGCCAGCAGCGGGACCGGGACAGAGGGCACAGATACGCAGTATTTT	CASSGTGTEGTDTQYF
-	TRBV20-1	-	TRBJ2-7	TGCACCATGGGAGGGGGAGCCGGGACAGGAAGAACCTACGAGCAGTACTTC	CTMGGGAGTGRTYEQYF
TRBD1	TRBV6-5	-	TRBJ1-2	TGTGCCAGCAAACTCGGGGCAGGGGGTCGTTATGGCTACACCTTC	CASKLGAGGRYGYTF
TRBD2	TRBV11-3	few	TRBJ2-1	TGTGCCAGCAGCTTAACTACGTTCGGACTAGCGGGAAGATACAATGAGCAGTTCTTC	CASSLTTFGLAGRYNEQFF
TRBD1	TRBV7-2	-	TRBJ1-2	TGTGCCAGCAGCTCGCGGACAGGGGAGGTCTATGGCTACACCTTC	CASSSRTGEVYGYTF
TRBD2	TRBV5-4	-	TRBJ2-1	TGTGCCAGCAGCTTGGAGACTAGCGGGAGGTACAATGAGCAGTTCTTC	CASSLETSGRYNEQFF
-	TRBV5-6	-	TRBJ1-4	TGTGCCAGCAGCGACAGGAATAATGAAAAACTGTTTTTT	CASSDRNNEKLFF
-	TRBV7-2	-	TRBJ2-1	TGTGCCAGCAGCTTCGGACCCGTACCCTACAATGAGCAGTTCTTC	CASSFGPVPYNEQFF
TRBD1	TRBV7-8	few	TRBJ2-5	TGTGCCAGCAGCTTAGGGACAGGGGTAATGGAGACCCAGTACTTC	CASSLGTGVMETQYF
TRBD1	TRBV7-6	many	TRBJ1-3	TGTGCCAGCAGCCTTCGGACAGGGGCAAGCTCTGGAAACACCATATATTTT	CASSLRTGASSGNTIYF
TRBD1	TRBV28	few	TRBJ2-1	TGTGCCAGCACCCCGGGGACAGGGGGAGTAGGAATGGTTTTCAATGAGCAGTTCTTC	CASTPGTGGVGMVFNEQFF
-	TRBV20-1	-	TRBJ2-3	TGCAGTGCTAGTCCCATGGGGCCTAGAGGAGATACGCAGTATTTT	CSASPMGPRGDTQYF
-	TRBV7-2	many	TRBJ1-3	TGTGCCAGCAGCCAACTCGGCTCTGGAAACACCATATATTTT	CASSQLGSGNTIYF
-	TRBV6-6	-	TRBJ2-2	TGTGCCAGCAGCCTTAAGACGACCGGGGAGCTGTTTTTT	CASSLKTTGELFF
-	TRBV12-3/TRBV12-4	few	TRBJ1-2	TGTGCCAGCAGCCCTTCACAGGGTCGGGTCGGCTACACCTTC	CASSPSQGRVGYTF
-	TRBV20-1	-	TRBJ2-3	TGCAGTGCTATGGGGGTCCAAGATACGCAGTATTTT	CSAMGVQDTQYF
-	TRBV7-2	-	TRBJ2-3	TGTGCCAGCAGATCCGGGAATAGCGGAACAGATACGCAGTATTTT	CASRSGNSGTDTQYF
TRBD2	TRBV7-9	-	TRBJ2-3	TGTGCCAGCAGCTTACGCGGGAGTGGCACAGATACGCAGTATTTT	CASSLRGSGTDTQYF
-	TRBV7-2	once	TRBJ2-1	TGTGCCAGCAGCTTAGGACCGGGTCAGTTCAATGAGCAGTTCTTC	CASSLGPGQFNEQFF
-	TRBV6-1	few	TRBJ1-4	TGTGCCAGCTCATTAGCCCAGGGCGCTAATGAAAAACTGTTTTTT	CASSLAQGANEKLFF
TRBD1	TRBV7-2	many	TRBJ2-7	TGTGCCAGCAGCTTAGCGGGGAGGGGACAGGGGAGGTACGAGCAGTACTTC	CASSLAGRGQGRYEQYF
TRBD1	TRBV5-6	few	TRBJ2-1	TGTGCCAGCATCAGGACAGGGGTGGGGAATGAGCAGTTCTTC	CASIRTGVGNEQFF
TRBD2	TRBV5-4	few	TRBJ2-3	TGTGCCAGCAGCTTGTCTAGCGGGATTACAGATACGCAGTATTTT	CASSLSSGITDTQYF
TRBD1	TRBV12-3/TRBV12-4	-	TRBJ1-2	TGTGCCAGCAGCCCCGGGACAGAGCTAGACTATGGCTACACCTTC	CASSPGTELDYGYTF
TRBD1	TRBV28	-	TRBJ1-5	TGTGCCAGCAGTACTAGGGGGACAGCAGGTCAGCCCCAGCATTTT	CASSTRGTAGQPQHF
TRBD1	TRBV7-2	-	TRBJ1-2	TGTGCCAGCAGCCCCTACAGGGGTGGCTACACCTTC	CASSPYRGGYTF
-	TRBV5-1	-	TRBJ1-1	TGCGCCAGCGCCACACCGGGAGAGAACACTGAAGCTTTCTTT	CASATPGENTEAFF
TRBD1	TRBV7-3	few	TRBJ1-1	TGTGCCAGCAGCCTAACAGGGGCGCCGAACACTGAAGCTTTCTTT	CASSLTGAPNTEAFF
TRBD1	TRBV6-6	once	TRBJ2-3	TGTGCCACCTCAACTGGGACAGGGTACACAGATACGCAGTATTTT	CATSTGTGYTDTQYF